The 7 T cell receptor beta chains reported below all come from one sample, sequenced in a study of post-analysis software for immune sequencing data. Study results and limitations: TRBV segments more frequent in patients than in controls numbered five and included TRBV5-6, TRBV5-1 and TRBV20-1.

These receptors have no identified antigens. Built from TCR beta cDNA, the libraries had unique molecular identifiers in them. TCRdb analysed the PCR reads with MiXCR anew, one entry per CDR3 protein. The repertoire holds about 620,000 distinct CDR3 sequences, with 44% as singletons. Sequencing used blood. These receptors all come from a girl aged 10 to 17 with multiple sclerosis.

The J gene is TRBJ2-3, the V gene TRBV2, with D possibly TRBD2 on 7 matching bases. CDR3 length: 15 residues. With 5 bases removed from V and 1 base from J, the gap between germline ends came to 13 bases. CDR1 is SNHLY and CDR2 is FYNNEI in the germline V gene. CDR3 coding DNA: TGTGCCAGCAGTAAAGGGGGGGTCCGCACAGATACGCAGTATTTT. Translation: CASSKGGVRTDTQYF.

V and J are TRBV6-6 and TRBJ2-7; TRBD1 aligns across 9 bases. Losses at the gene ends were 6 bases for V and 6 bases for J; bases not matched to a gene: 9. In germline, CDR1 is MNHNY, CDR2 SVGAGI (reference sequence). The CDR3 consists of 14 residues. The CDR3 is CASRTGTGIGEQYF. The CDR3 nucleotides are TGTGCCAGCAGAACCGGGACAGGGATCGGCGAGCAGTACTTC.

The chain has TRBV4-1 and TRBJ2-7; D call uncertain. Between the trimmed V and J ends, which lost 0 bases and 0 bases, there was a span of 9 bases. This CDR3 contains 15 residues. Germline CDR1 is MGHRA and CDR2 is YSYEKL. CDR3 region: CASSQERYLSYEQYF. DNA of the CDR3: TGCGCCAGCAGCCAAGAGCGGTACCTCTCCTACGAGCAGTACTTC.

The sample holds a few counts of this clonotype. V is TRBV12-3 or TRBV12-4 and J is TRBJ2-7, with D maybe TRBD1 (6 bases). This CDR3 spans 15 amino acids. V dropped 6 bases and J dropped 1 base, with 16 bases sitting between them. The CDR3 bases are TGTGCCAGCAGCTTCCCAGGACAGACATCCTACGAGCAGTACTTC. It translates to CASSFPGQTSYEQYF.

V usage is TRBV29-1 and J usage is TRBJ2-6, with unresolved D. V was pared by 5 bases and J by 0 bases, with 14 bases between. This CDR3 is built from 16 residues. Germline CDR1 and CDR2: SQVTM and ANQGSEA. CDR3 DNA: TGCAGCGTTTTTAGACCGACCTCCTCTGGGGCCAACGTCCTGACTTTC. It yields the protein CSVFRPTSSGANVLTF.

The chain combines TRBV29-1 with TRBJ1-5; TRBD1 aligns across 11 bases. This CDR3 spans 13 amino acids. V dropped 5 bases and J dropped 7; count of bases not matched to a gene: 4. The V gene's germline CDR1 is SQVTM and CDR2 ANQGSEA. The CDR3 here is CSVSRDRGQPQHF. The CDR3 DNA is TGCAGCGTTAGCCGGGACAGGGGGCAGCCCCAGCATTTT.

This clonotype was counted only a few times. This chain joins TRBV20-1 and TRBJ2-7; 7 bases are shared with TRBD1. The CDR3 runs 14 residues. Germline loops: CDR1 DFQATT, CDR2 SNEGSKA (reference sequence). The V segment lost 2 bases and the J segment 9 bases; nucleotides outside the gene matches: 13. The CDR3 nucleotides are TGCAGTGCTAGACTCGGACAGGAGACCCAGGGGCAGTACTTC. As protein: CSARLGQETQGQYF.